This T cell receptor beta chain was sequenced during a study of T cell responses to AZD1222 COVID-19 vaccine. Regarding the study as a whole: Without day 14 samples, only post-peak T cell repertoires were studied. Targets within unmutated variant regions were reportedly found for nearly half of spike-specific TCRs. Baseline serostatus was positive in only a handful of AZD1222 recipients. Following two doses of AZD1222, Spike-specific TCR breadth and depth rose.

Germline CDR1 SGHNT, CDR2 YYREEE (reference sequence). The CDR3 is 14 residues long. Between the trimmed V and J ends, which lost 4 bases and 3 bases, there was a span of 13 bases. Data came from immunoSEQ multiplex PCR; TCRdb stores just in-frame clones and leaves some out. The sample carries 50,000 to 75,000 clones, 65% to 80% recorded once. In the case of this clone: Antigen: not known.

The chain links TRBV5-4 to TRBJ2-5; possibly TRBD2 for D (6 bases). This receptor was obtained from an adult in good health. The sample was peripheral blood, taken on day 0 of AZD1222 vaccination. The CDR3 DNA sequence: TGTGCCAGCAGCCGAACGGGACTGAAAGAGACCCAGTACTTC. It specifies CASSRTGLKETQYF.